This entry describes one TCR beta chain. CDR3 length: 13 residues. The germline V gene has CDR1 MDHEN and CDR2 SYDVKM. J was trimmed by 2 bases and V by 10 bases; bases with no gene match: 8. The repertoire was sequenced with immunoSEQ multiplex PCR; TCRdb's copy has only in-frame clones and lacks some. The data show 110,000 or so clones, with around 83% seen just once and approximately 15% held by the top ten. The entry originates in a study of T cell responses to AZD1222 COVID-19 vaccine. This rearrangement joins TRBV28 to TRBJ2-7; TRBD2 aligns across 7 bases. Sequencing used peripheral blood, obtained 28 days after the second AZD1222 dose. This TCR came from an adult who received the AZD1222 COVID-19 vaccine. CDR3 nucleotides: TGTGCCACCCGAATGGGAGGGCCCTACGAGCAGTACTTC. Encoded protein: CATRMGGPYEQYF.